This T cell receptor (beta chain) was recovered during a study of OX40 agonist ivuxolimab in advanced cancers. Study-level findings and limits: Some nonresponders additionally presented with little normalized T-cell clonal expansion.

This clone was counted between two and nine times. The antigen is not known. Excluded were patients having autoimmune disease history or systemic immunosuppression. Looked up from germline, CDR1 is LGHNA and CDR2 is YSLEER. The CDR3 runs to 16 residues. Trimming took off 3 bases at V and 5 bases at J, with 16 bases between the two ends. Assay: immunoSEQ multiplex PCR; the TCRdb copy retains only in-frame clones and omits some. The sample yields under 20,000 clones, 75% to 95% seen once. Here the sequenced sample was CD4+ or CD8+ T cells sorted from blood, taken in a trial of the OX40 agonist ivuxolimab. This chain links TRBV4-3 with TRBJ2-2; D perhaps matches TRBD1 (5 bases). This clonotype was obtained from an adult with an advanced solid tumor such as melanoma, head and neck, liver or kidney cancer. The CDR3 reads CASSHDRFSQTGELFF. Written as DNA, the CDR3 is TGCGCCAGCAGCCATGACAGATTTAGTCAGACCGGGGAGCTGTTTTTT.